This T cell receptor beta chain was retrieved from a study of Graves' ophthalmopathy and Graves' hyperthyroidism. Study-wide background: At the time of initial diagnosis and before any treatment, peripheral blood was collected.

Scientists amplified the TCR beta CDR3 regions from RNA transcripts. HTBI-primed RT-PCR formed the first round, and a multiplex PCR formed the second. TCRdb itself ran the multiplex PCR reads through MiXCR, one entry per CDR3 protein. Among about 400,000 distinct CDR3 sequences, around 19% were seen once, and the ten largest hold 1.5% to 2%. This clonotype was counted many times. This CDR3 contains 15 residues. The V end was cut by 6 bases, the J end by 2 bases, with 13 bases between. This chain links TRBV12-3 or TRBV12-4 with TRBJ2-2; perhaps D is TRBD1 or TRBD2 (5 bases each). The receptor was isolated from a young woman with Graves' ophthalmopathy. Sample: peripheral blood. CDR3: CASSMGTINTGELFF. The CDR3 nucleotides read TGTGCCAGCAGCATGGGGACGATCAACACCGGGGAGCTGTTTTTT.